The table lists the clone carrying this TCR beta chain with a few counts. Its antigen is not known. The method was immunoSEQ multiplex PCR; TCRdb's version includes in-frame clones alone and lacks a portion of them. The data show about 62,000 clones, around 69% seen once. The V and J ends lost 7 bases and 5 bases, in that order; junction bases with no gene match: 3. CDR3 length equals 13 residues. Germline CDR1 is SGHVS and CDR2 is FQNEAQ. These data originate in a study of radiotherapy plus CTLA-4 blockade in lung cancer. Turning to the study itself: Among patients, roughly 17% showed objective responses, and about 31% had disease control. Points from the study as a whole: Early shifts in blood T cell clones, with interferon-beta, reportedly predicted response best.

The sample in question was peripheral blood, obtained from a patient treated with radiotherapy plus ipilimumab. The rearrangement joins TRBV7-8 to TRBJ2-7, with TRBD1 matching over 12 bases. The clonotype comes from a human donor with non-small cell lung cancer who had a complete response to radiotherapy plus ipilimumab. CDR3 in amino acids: CASKGQGAHEQYF. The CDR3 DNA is TGTGCCAGCAAGGGACAGGGGGCCCACGAGCAGTACTTC.